This TCR beta chain emerged from a study of blood T cells in healthy people across ages. Germline CDR1 is MNHEY and CDR2 is SVGAGI. The V and J ends lost 1 base and 4 bases, in that order; junction bases with no gene match: 11. CDR3 length: 18 amino acids. Using a J-beta primer mix together with a sample-barcoded 5' primer, a second PCR was run for roughly 6 to 12 cycles. Each cDNA molecule was tagged by a template-switch adaptor that had 12 random nucleotides. From each sample, at least 2.5 million paired-end reads containing CDR3 were obtained. Using its own MiXCR run on the 5' RACE reads, TCRdb lists one record per CDR3 protein. The repertoire holds around 780,000 distinct CDR3 sequences, with roughly 50% as singletons.

The sequenced sample was blood. The V and J genes are TRBV6-5 and TRBJ2-2, with 8 bases fitting TRBD2. This TCR was recovered from a middle-aged man in good health. The CDR3 DNA follows: TGTGCCAGCAGTTACTACGGGAGGGCCGATGAGGGCACCGGGGAGCTGTTTTTT. Translating gives CASSYYGRADEGTGELFF.